These 27 T cell receptor beta chains were sequenced from one sample in a study of T cell responses to AZD1222 COVID-19 vaccine. The repertoire was sequenced with immunoSEQ multiplex PCR; TCRdb's copy has only in-frame clones and lacks some. The top ten hold 1.5% to 2% of the sample, which has more than 120,000 clones, 90% seen once. Specimen: peripheral blood, collected 28 days after the second AZD1222 dose. The receptors originated from an adult who received the AZD1222 COVID-19 vaccine.

V and J are TRBV7-8 and TRBJ2-7; 7 nucleotides line up with TRBD1. This CDR3 contains 15 residues. From germline, CDR1 is SGHVS and CDR2 FQNEAQ. The ends lost 5 bases at V and 0 bases at J; junction bases unmatched: 7. CDR3 protein: CASSPRQGSSYEQYF. CDR3 coding DNA: TGTGCCAGCAGCCCCCGACAGGGAAGCTCCTACGAGCAGTACTTC.

The CDR3, as DNA: TGTGCCAGCAGTGAGAACTATGGCTACACCTTC. Amino acid sequence: CASSENYGYTF. This chain connects TRBV6-2 or TRBV6-3 to TRBJ1-2; the D is unclear. Trimming cost V 5 bases and J 2 bases, with 3 bases left between them. The germline V gene has CDR1 MNHEY and CDR2 SVGEGT. The CDR3 has 11 residues.

The CDR3 loop reads CASSLVGTSGRNEQFF. The CDR3 nucleotides read TGTGCCAGCAGCTTAGTAGGGACTAGCGGGAGGAATGAGCAGTTCTTC. The chain links TRBV11-2 to TRBJ2-1, with 15 bases fitting TRBD2. The length of the CDR3 is 16 residues. Germline V gives CDR1 SGHAT, CDR2 FQNNGV. The J segment lost 7 bases and the V segment lost 1 base, leaving 2 bases of the junction unmatched.

In nucleotides, the CDR3 is TGTGCCAGCAGCGCGGGGACTAACCCACCGGATACGCAGTATTTT. Protein sequence: CASSAGTNPPDTQYF. The gene calls are TRBV9 and TRBJ2-3; TRBD2 agrees at 7 bases. V shed 3 bases, J shed 6 bases, and the junction held 10 bases outside the gene matches. The V gene's germline CDR1 is SGDLS and CDR2 YYNGEE. CDR3 length equals 15 residues.

The rearrangement joins TRBV4-1 to TRBJ2-1, with D unclear. The CDR3 contains 11 residues. Trimming removed 8 bases from V and 9 bases from J, with 11 bases in between. Looked up from germline, CDR1 is MGHRA and CDR2 is YSYEKL. CDR3 in amino acids: CASESGLEQFF. Written as DNA, the CDR3 is TGCGCCAGCGAATCCGGGCTTGAGCAGTTCTTC.

The chain couples TRBV7-6 to TRBJ2-5; 7 bases agree with TRBD1. The CDR3 has 14 residues. V lost 5 bases and J lost 5; bases outside the gene matches: 8. CDR1 SGHVS and CDR2 FNYEAQ come from the germline V gene. Here the CDR3 reads CASSAGTAPETQYF. The CDR3 DNA follows: TGTGCCAGCAGCGCTGGGACAGCTCCCGAGACCCAGTACTTC. The full variable domain, rest sourced from reference TRBV7-6 and TRBJ2-5, is GAGVSQSPRYKVTKRGQDVALRCDPISGHVSLYWYRQALGQGPEFLTYFNYEAQQDKSGLPNDRFSAERPEGSISTLTIQRTEQRDSAMYRCASSAGTAPETQYFGPGTRLLVL.

The chain combines TRBV30 with TRBJ1-1; D possibly corresponds to TRBD1 (5 bases). Germline V lookup: CDR1 GTSNPN, CDR2 SVGIG (reference sequence). The CDR3 is 13 amino acids. Trimming removed 5 bases from V and 9 bases from J, with 19 bases in between. The CDR3 nucleotides are TGTGCCTGGTTTCCGAGACAGTCTCCGAAAGCTTTCTTT. This encodes CAWFPRQSPKAFF.

This rearrangement joins TRBV13 to TRBJ1-6, with D maybe TRBD1 (6 bases). V was pared by 5 bases and J by 8 bases, with 10 bases between. Germline-derived CDR1 and CDR2 are PRHDT and FYEKMQ (reference sequence). There are 13 residues in the CDR3. The CDR3 is CASSTGRDSPLHF. DNA of the CDR3: TGTGCCAGCAGCACAGGGAGGGATTCACCCCTCCACTTT.

CDR3 DNA: TGCAGCGTTGCGAACACGGAGACGAATGTCTACACCTTC. Its protein product is CSVANTETNVYTF. The V call is TRBV29-1, the J call TRBJ1-2; D not resolved. This CDR3 spans 13 amino acids. The germline CDR1 and CDR2 sequences are SQVTM and ANQGSEA. V was cut by 4 bases and J by 10 bases, with 19 bases left in between.

The V gene is TRBV12-3 or TRBV12-4, the J gene TRBJ2-7; D possibly matches TRBD1 or TRBD2 (5 bases each). V lost 5 bases and J 6 bases, leaving 14 bases between the germline ends. The CDR3 sequence is 13 residues long. The CDR3 coding sequence is TGTGCCAGCAGTCTGTCCGGGACCAGCGAGCAGTACTTC. Its protein product is CASSLSGTSEQYF.

The chain couples TRBV5-8 to TRBJ2-7; tentative D call: TRBD2 (5 bases). V was trimmed by 0 bases and J by 6 bases, leaving 13 bases between them. This CDR3 spans 14 amino acids. The germline gives CDR1 SGHTS, CDR2 YDEGEE. The CDR3 sequence is CASSLELPRGEQYV. The CDR3 nucleotides read TGTGCCAGCAGCTTGGAACTGCCCCGGGGCGAGCAGTACGTC.

The chain carries TRBV5-1 and TRBJ1-5; perhaps TRBD1 as D (6 bases). Trimming took off 0 bases at V and 8 bases at J, with 15 bases between the two ends. The CDR3 contains 15 residues. Germline assignment: CDR1 SGHRS and CDR2 YFSETQ. CDR3 coding DNA: TGCGCCAGCAGCTTGGGTCGGGGGGGGCGTGAGCCCCAGCATTTT. Protein: CASSLGRGGREPQHF.

The rearrangement joins TRBV20-1 to TRBJ1-1, with TRBD1 as a possible D gene (6 bases). Germline-derived CDR1 and CDR2 are DFQATT and SNEGSKA (reference sequence). The CDR3 loop spans 14 amino acids. V was cut by 3 bases and J by 4 bases, with 15 bases left in between. The CDR3, as DNA: TGCAGTGCTAGTGAAGTCAGGGGCGGCACTGAAGCTTTCTTT. Protein product: CSASEVRGGTEAFF.

V gene TRBV19 combines with J gene TRBJ1-5; 7 nucleotides match TRBD1. The CDR3 is 14 residues long. With 7 bases clipped from V and 3 bases from J, the junction kept 6 bases outside the gene matches. The V gene's germline CDR1 is LNHDA and CDR2 SQIVND (reference sequence). The CDR3: CASTLTGTNQPQHF. The CDR3 DNA is TGTGCCAGTACCCTGACAGGGACCAATCAGCCCCAGCATTTT. Full variable domain (missing parts from reference TRBV19 and TRBJ1-5): DGGITQSPKYLFRKEGQNVTLSCEQNLNHDAMYWYRQDPGQGLRLIYYSQIVNDFQKGDIAEGYSVSREKKESFPLTVTSAQKNPTAFYLCASTLTGTNQPQHFGDGTRLSIL.

This sequence joins TRBV5-6 and TRBJ2-3; D unresolved. The CDR3 contains 17 residues. Germline V gene sequence: CDR1 SGHDT, CDR2 YYEEEE. Trimming shortened V by 0 bases and J by 1 base, and 15 bases separated the two germline ends. Written as DNA, the CDR3 is TGTGCCAGCAGCTTGGTCTTGTCCGGGCGCGGCACAGATACGCAGTATTTT. This encodes CASSLVLSGRGTDTQYF.

This clone was counted once. J is TRBJ2-5 and V is TRBV10-3; D is unclear. Germline V gene sequence: CDR1 ENHRY, CDR2 SYGVKD. This CDR3 comprises 13 residues. The V end was cut by 5 bases, the J end by 5 bases, with 12 bases between. DNA of the CDR3: TGTGCCATCAGTCTAAGGGTAGGGGAGACCCAGTACTTC. The encoded protein is CAISLRVGETQYF.

This clone was counted only a few times. An end of the junction does not agree with germline; a read error may underlie this. The chain has TRBV6-5 and TRBJ1-2, with TRBD1 matching 7 bases. The CDR3 is 13 residues long. From germline, CDR1 is MNHEY and CDR2 SVGAGI. CDR3 sequence: CACTPGTARRYFF. The DNA for the CDR3 is TGTGCCTGCACACCCGGGACAGCACGAAGGTACTTCTTC.

The chain links TRBV5-4 to TRBJ2-5; 8 positions match TRBD2. Germline CDR1 is SGHNT and CDR2 is YYREEE (reference sequence). This CDR3 is built from 15 residues. Germline trimming cut 4 bases from V and 4 bases from J; bases unmatched to any gene: 9. In nucleotides, the CDR3 is TGTGCCAGCAGCCGGCCGGGGGGGCCAGGAGAGACCCAGTACTTC. Amino acid sequence: CASSRPGGPGETQYF.

The chain uses TRBV6-4 and TRBJ1-3; no clear D. With 4 bases removed from V and 0 bases from J, the gap between germline ends came to 7 bases. The CDR3 contains 14 residues. CDR1 is MRHNA, CDR2 SNTAGT, per germline. The CDR3: CASSVYYSGNTIYF. The CDR3 bases are TGTGCCAGCAGTGTATACTACTCTGGAAACACCATATATTTT.

The chain combines TRBV5-1 with TRBJ1-5, with 8 bases fitting TRBD1. The CDR3 runs 14 residues. Germline V gives CDR1 SGHRS, CDR2 YFSETQ. The junction had 1 base not matched to a gene; V was cut back by 4 bases and J by 1 base. The CDR3 coding sequence is TGCGCCAGCAGCACAGGGGGAAGCAATCAGCCCCAGCATTTT. Translating gives CASSTGGSNQPQHF. Supplemented by reference TRBV5-1 and TRBJ1-5, the full variable domain reads KAGVTQTPRYLIKTRGQQVTLSCSPISGHRSVSWYQQTPGQGLQFLFEYFSETQRNKGNFPGRFSGRQFSNSRSEMNVSTLELGDSALYLCASSTGGSNQPQHFGDGTRLSIL.

The J gene is TRBJ2-1, the V gene TRBV11-2, with D uncertain. The ends were cut back, 5 bases at V and 8 bases at J, with 7 bases in the middle. The CDR3 is made up of 11 amino acids. In germline, CDR1 is SGHAT, CDR2 FQNNGV. The CDR3 DNA follows: TGTGCCAGCAGCCCATTCGATGAGCAGTTCTTC. It is translated as CASSPFDEQFF.

CDR3 protein: CASSVAVGRTYEQYF. The CDR3 DNA reads as TGTGCCAGCAGCGTAGCGGTCGGCAGGACCTACGAGCAGTACTTC. V gene TRBV9 combines with J gene TRBJ2-7; the D is unclear. The CDR3 runs 15 residues. Trimming took off 0 bases at V and 2 bases at J, with 12 bases between the two ends. Germline assignment: CDR1 SGDLS and CDR2 YYNGEE. The whole variable domain, filled in from reference TRBV9 and TRBJ2-7, reads DSGVTQTPKHLITATGQRVTLRCSPRSGDLSVYWYQQSLDQGLQFLIQYYNGEERAKGNILERFSAQQFPDLHSELNLSSLELGDSALYFCASSVAVGRTYEQYFGPGTRLTVT.

The genes are TRBV6-4 and TRBJ2-1, with 11 bases identical to TRBD2. The CDR3 spans 16 residues. Germline-derived CDR1 and CDR2 are MRHNA and SNTAGT. With 4 bases clipped from V and 5 bases from J, the junction kept 7 bases outside the gene matches. The CDR3 bases are TGTGCCAGCAGTGGCGCCGGGACTAGCGGAGACAATGAGCAGTTCTTC. This gives the protein CASSGAGTSGDNEQFF.

This clone has a single count. This chain uses TRBV14 with TRBJ1-1; tentatively, D is TRBD1 (5 bases). V gave up 2 bases and J gave up 1 base, with 17 bases separating them. The germline V gene has CDR1 SGHDN and CDR2 FVKESK. This CDR3 spans 17 amino acids. This CDR3 reads CASSQNPVGGPNTEAFF. CDR3 coding DNA: TGTGCCAGCAGCCAAAACCCCGTTGGGGGACCGAACACTGAAGCTTTCTTT.

The chain employs TRBV9 and TRBJ2-1, with 8 positions matching TRBD1. The CDR3 runs to 16 residues. Germline assignment: CDR1 SGDLS and CDR2 YYNGEE. V trimming: 0 bases; J trimming: 7 bases; junction bases outside the gene matches: 9. The CDR3 sequence is CASSVELQGVQNEQFF. Here the CDR3 DNA reads TGTGCCAGCAGCGTAGAATTACAGGGGGTACAGAATGAGCAGTTCTTC.

The chain employs TRBV11-2 and TRBJ1-5, with unresolved D. The germline V gene has CDR1 SGHAT and CDR2 FQNNGV. This CDR3 comprises 15 residues. V lost 0 bases and J 3 bases, leaving 9 bases between the germline ends. The CDR3 sequence is CASSLDPDNNQPQHF. In DNA, the CDR3 is TGTGCCAGCAGCTTAGATCCGGATAACAATCAGCCCCAGCATTTT.

The rearrangement links TRBV18 to TRBJ1-1; 11 bases agree with TRBD1. CDR3 size: 14 residues. The germline V gene has CDR1 KGHSH and CDR2 LQKENI. With V trimmed by 8 bases and J by 4 bases, 6 bases remained unmatched. The CDR3 sequence is CASTGQGATTEAFF. DNA for the CDR3: TGTGCCAGCACCGGACAGGGGGCTACCACTGAAGCTTTCTTT.